This TCR beta chain was captured in a study of beta chain features in type 1 diabetes. Findings and caveats of the study: Fewer junction insertions and more nucleotide deletions appeared in type 1 diabetes patients. Whether HLA type affects TCRB rearrangement stayed undetermined in the present work.

The germline V gene encodes CDR1 KGHSH and CDR2 LQKENI. V lost 1 base and J lost 5, with 15 bases in between. The CDR3 covers 16 residues. On average, the one heparinised blood draw given by each donor was roughly 100 mL. To note about this clone: The antigen remains unidentified.

Sequencing targeted expressed TCRB transcripts, as all isolated RNA had been reverse transcribed. The assay was immunoSEQ multiplex PCR, and TCRdb's table has in-frame clones only and misses some. The sample has about 230,000 clones, 9.6% seen once. The chain combines TRBV18 with TRBJ1-3; D possibly corresponds to TRBD1 (6 bases). Material for sequencing was naive CD4+ T cells from blood. The source of this sequence is a woman aged 18-29 years in good health. As DNA, the CDR3 is TGTGCCAGCTCACCACGGACAGCGAGGGGGAGAAACACCATATATTTT. This translates into CASSPRTARGRNTIYF.